One and the same sample provided the 25 T cell receptor beta chains below, sequenced in a study of cytomegalovirus exposure and HLA in healthy donors. The PCR was carried out with 60 Vbeta primers and 13 Jbeta primers. Sequencing used immunoSEQ multiplex PCR; TCRdb keeps in-frame clones, though not all of them. The sample shows roughly 150,000 clones, about 78% of them seen only once. The specimen was PBMCs. All receptors derive from a male donor in good health and CMV-seronegative.

The rearrangement uses TRBV6-6 and TRBJ2-7, with D perhaps TRBD2 (6 bases). The CDR3 length is 13 residues. The ends were cut back, 10 bases at V and 3 bases at J, with 16 bases in the middle. In germline, CDR1 is MNHNY, CDR2 SVGAGI (reference sequence). Here the CDR3 DNA reads TGTGCCACCATTCGGGACGGGGGCTACGAGCAGTACTTC. It translates to CATIRDGGYEQYF.

The rearrangement uses TRBV13 and TRBJ2-5; TRBD2 aligns across 11 bases. The end of the DNA fits TRBJ2-7 better, so the J call may be wrong. The germline V gene has CDR1 PRHDT and CDR2 FYEKMQ (reference sequence). The CDR3 loop spans 17 amino acids. CDR3 DNA: TGTGCCAGCAGCTTTTTAGCGGGAGGGATCTCCTCCTACGAGCAGTACTTC. Translation: CASSFLAGGISSYEQYF.

V gene TRBV19 combines with J gene TRBJ1-2; D uncertain. CDR1 and CDR2 from the germline V gene are LNHDA and SQIVND (reference sequence). The CDR3 runs 14 residues. V lost 3 bases to trimming and J lost 4 bases, with 12 bases between them. This CDR3 is CASSIQDLGYGYTF. The CDR3 nucleotides read TGTGCCAGTAGTATTCAAGATCTAGGCTATGGCTACACCTTC.

The chain joins TRBV6-1 to TRBJ2-1, with a possible D match to TRBD2 (5 bases). The CDR3 runs 17 residues. Trimming cost V 1 base and J 0 bases, with 13 bases left between them. Germline CDR1 and CDR2: MNHNS and SASEGT. The CDR3 region is CASSEVISGGSYNEQFF. DNA of the CDR3: TGTGCCAGCAGTGAAGTCATCAGCGGCGGCTCCTACAATGAGCAGTTCTTC.

This chain uses TRBV6-5 with TRBJ2-2, with 14 bases fitting TRBD2. The CDR3 runs to 15 residues. The germline gives CDR1 MNHEY, CDR2 SVGAGI. Losses at the gene ends were 6 bases for V and 6 bases for J; bases not matched to a gene: 3. Here the CDR3 reads CASRTSGGASGELFF. CDR3 nucleotides: TGTGCCAGCAGGACTAGCGGGGGGGCCTCCGGGGAGCTGTTTTTT.

The rearrangement uses TRBV10-3 and TRBJ1-4; no firm D call. The CDR3 length is 14 residues. V was trimmed by 6 bases and J by 5 bases, leaving 13 bases between them. Germline V lookup: CDR1 ENHRY, CDR2 SYGVKD. The CDR3 nucleotides read TGTGCCATCAGGGAGAGGGAGGGAAATGAAAAACTGTTTTTT. Encoded protein: CAIREREGNEKLFF.

J is TRBJ2-1 and V is TRBV10-3; D ambiguous. From germline, CDR1 is ENHRY and CDR2 SYGVKD. There are 14 residues in the CDR3. Trimming removed 3 bases at V and 3 bases at J, with 9 bases between. The CDR3 DNA reads TGTGCCATCAGTGACCCCGAGGACTACAATGAGCAGTTCTTC. It yields the protein CAISDPEDYNEQFF.

The chain links TRBV4-2 to TRBJ2-1; 7 bases line up with TRBD2. Per germline, CDR1 LGHNA and CDR2 YNFKEQ. Trimming removed 0 bases from V and 4 bases from J; junction bases left unmatched: 3. The CDR3 loop spans 15 amino acids. The CDR3 DNA sequence: TGTGCCAGCAGCCAAGATTTGGGGGGGTACAATGAGCAGTTCTTC. Protein: CASSQDLGGYNEQFF.

CDR3 nucleotides: TGTGCCAGCAGTGACGAGAGAAGCGGTAACTATGGCTACACCTTC. This codes for CASSDERSGNYGYTF. The chain employs TRBV25-1 and TRBJ1-2; D gene uncertain. Germline lookup yields CDR1 MGHDK and CDR2 SYGVNS. This CDR3 has 15 amino acids. The V end was cut by 3 bases, the J end by 1 base, with 12 bases between.

The chain joins TRBV5-1 to TRBJ1-2, with D hard to call. The CDR3 totals 13 residues. Germline V gene sequence: CDR1 SGHRS, CDR2 YFSETQ. The V and J ends lost 0 bases and 8 bases respectively, with 11 bases between them. CDR3 nucleotide sequence: TGCGCCAGCAGCTTGGACGGAGAGCAAGGCTACACCTTC. Protein: CASSLDGEQGYTF.

The chain recombines TRBV9 with TRBJ2-7; 8 nucleotides align to TRBD2. Germline trimming cut 4 bases from V and 5 bases from J; bases unmatched to any gene: 8. Per germline, CDR1 SGDLS and CDR2 YYNGEE. This CDR3 is built from 14 residues. The CDR3 coding sequence is TGTGCCAGCAGCCCCCCGGGGGGGATCCACGAGCAGTACTTC. Residues: CASSPPGGIHEQYF.

This clone came up once. This rearrangement joins TRBV19 to TRBJ1-5; D is undetermined. The CDR3 contains 14 residues. Trimming cost V 5 bases and J 0 bases, with 8 bases left between them. Germline CDR1 LNHDA, CDR2 SQIVND (reference sequence). CDR3 amino acids: CASSWAYSNQPQHF. The CDR3 region has the DNA TGTGCCAGTAGTTGGGCATATAGCAATCAGCCCCAGCATTTT.

The J gene is TRBJ2-1, the V gene TRBV9; no clear D. V was trimmed by 0 bases and J by 9 bases, leaving 13 bases between them. Germline V gene lookup returns CDR1 SGDLS and CDR2 YYNGEE. This CDR3 region has 14 residues. CDR3 coding DNA: TGTGCCAGCAGCGTAGTGGTAGGAACGGGTGAGCAGTTCTTC. It encodes CASSVVVGTGEQFF.

V usage is TRBV27 and J usage is TRBJ2-1; a possible D gene is TRBD1 (7 bases). Germline CDR1 is MNHEY and CDR2 is SMNVEV (reference sequence). Trimming shortened V by 6 bases and J by 2 bases, and 17 bases separated the two germline ends. This CDR3 contains 16 residues. The CDR3 spells CASRPYTGEAYNEQFF. The CDR3 DNA reads TGTGCCAGCAGGCCCTATACAGGGGAGGCCTACAATGAGCAGTTCTTC.

V is TRBV7-9 and J is TRBJ2-1; TRBD1 is a possible D gene (5 bases). The CDR3 contains 15 residues. The ends were cut back, 6 bases at V and 6 bases at J, with 18 bases in the middle. The germline V gene has CDR1 SEHNR and CDR2 FQNEAQ (reference sequence). The CDR3 loop is CASSKRPGLSNEQFF. The CDR3, as DNA: TGTGCCAGCAGTAAAAGGCCAGGGTTGAGCAATGAGCAGTTCTTC.

The chain couples TRBV15 to TRBJ2-7, with D perhaps matching TRBD1 (5 bases). CDR1 and CDR2 (germline): LNHNV, YYDKDF (reference sequence). CDR3 length equals 14 residues. The V gene lost 0 bases and the J gene lost 2 bases, with 8 bases spanning the gap. The CDR3 reads CATSRDRGPYEQYF. CDR3 nucleotides: TGTGCCACCAGCAGAGATAGGGGTCCCTACGAGCAGTACTTC.

The chain couples TRBV28 to TRBJ2-4; possible D gene TRBD2, 5 bases. Trimming took off 5 bases at V and 15 bases at J, with 20 bases between the two ends. This CDR3 comprises 13 residues. CDR1 is MDHEN and CDR2 is SYDVKM in the germline V gene. The CDR3 loop reads CASSTSGIPLGYF. The CDR3 DNA reads TGTGCCAGCAGTACCTCCGGGATCCCACTTGGGTACTTC.

The V and J genes are TRBV30 and TRBJ1-6; D perhaps matches TRBD1 (6 bases). V was trimmed by 0 bases and J by 8 bases, leaving 11 bases between them. The CDR3 is made up of 14 amino acids. Germline CDR1 and CDR2: GTSNPN and SVGIG (reference sequence). CDR3 residues: CAWSVQGADSPLHF. CDR3 coding DNA: TGTGCCTGGAGTGTACAGGGCGCTGATTCACCCCTCCACTTT. The variable domain in full, with the rest retrieved from reference TRBV30 and TRBJ1-6, is SQTIHQWPATLVQPVGSPLSLECTVEGTSNPNLYWYRQAAGRGLQLLFYSVGIGQISSEVPQNLSASRPQDRQFILSSKKLLLSDSGFYLCAWSVQGADSPLHFGNGTRLTVT.

The CDR3 DNA is TGTGCCAGCAGGCGGTTCGGGGAAGGCTCTGAAGCTTTCTTT. Its protein is CASRRFGEGSEAFF. The gene calls are TRBV28 and TRBJ1-1; D gene uncertain. Germline V CDR1 and CDR2: MDHEN, SYDVKM. The CDR3 length is 14 residues. The V and J ends lost 6 bases and 6 bases respectively, with 17 bases between them.

The rearrangement uses TRBV28 and TRBJ2-7; 8 bases map to TRBD2. Germline V gives CDR1 MDHEN, CDR2 SYDVKM. There are 11 residues in the CDR3. V shed 7 bases, J shed 13 bases, and the junction held 9 bases outside the gene matches. The CDR3 region is CASNRGGKEYF. The DNA for the CDR3 is TGTGCCAGCAACCGGGGGGGGAAAGAATACTTC.

The chain is built from TRBV6-1 and TRBJ2-1; 13 nucleotides align to TRBD2. The CDR3 has 15 residues. V gave up 4 bases and J gave up 9 bases; unmatched junction bases: 6. The germline gives CDR1 MNHNS, CDR2 SASEGT. In DNA form, the CDR3 reads TGTGCCAGCAGTGGTTGGACTAGCGGGGGTGGTGAGCAGTTCTTC. It yields the protein CASSGWTSGGGEQFF.

J is TRBJ1-2 and V is TRBV2; TRBD1 agrees at 7 bases. The CDR3 contains 13 residues. Germline lookup yields CDR1 SNHLY and CDR2 FYNNEI. V lost 10 bases to trimming and J lost 4 bases; unmatched junction nucleotides: 9. CDR3 sequence: CANSREGAYGYTF. Written as DNA, the CDR3 is TGTGCCAACTCCCGTGAGGGGGCCTATGGCTACACCTTC.

The chain links TRBV27 to TRBJ1-5, with D unresolved. The length of the CDR3 is 13 residues. V shed 3 bases and J shed 2 bases, with 5 bases lying between them. Germline CDR1 reads MNHEY; CDR2 reads SMNVEV (reference sequence). The CDR3 sequence is CASSFSGNQPQHF. The CDR3 region has the DNA TGTGCCAGCAGTTTTTCAGGCAATCAGCCCCAGCATTTT.

This clone was detected a few times. The chain uses TRBV29-1 and TRBJ2-3; 7 bases fit TRBD1. V was pared by 5 bases and J by 5 bases, with 7 bases of the junction left unmatched. CDR1 SQVTM and CDR2 ANQGSEA come from the germline V gene. The CDR3 totals 13 residues. CDR3 bases: TGCAGCGTTAACCAGGGGGTCGGAGATACGCAGTATTTT. Translation gives CSVNQGVGDTQYF.

The rearrangement links TRBV4-1 to TRBJ2-1; possible D gene TRBD2, 5 bases. The CDR3 is 14 amino acids. Per the germline V gene, CDR1 is MGHRA and CDR2 is YSYEKL. Trimming left V 2 bases short and J 8 bases short, with 13 bases between. The CDR3 here is CASSQQLPRDEQFF. CDR3 DNA sequence: TGCGCCAGCAGCCAACAGCTGCCGAGGGATGAGCAGTTCTTC.